One sample yielded the 29 T cell receptor beta chains listed below, sequenced in a study of blood T cell repertoires in COVID-19. Method: immunoSEQ multiplex PCR; TCRdb's copy keeps in-frame clones and lacks some. The sample records under 250,000 clones, about nine tenths being singletons. The specimen sequenced was peripheral blood. The receptors shown here come from a woman in her forties with acute or convalescent COVID-19.

This clone was found once. The V and J genes are TRBV5-1 and TRBJ1-4, with 11 positions matching TRBD1. The germline V gene encodes CDR1 SGHRS and CDR2 YFSETQ. Trimming cost V 4 bases and J 8 bases; bases outside gene matches: 4. This CDR3 contains 14 residues. The CDR3 DNA is TGCGCCAGCAGCGCGGGACAGGGGGGCGAAAAACTGTTTTTT. Residues: CASSAGQGGEKLFF.

This chain uses TRBV4-1 with TRBJ2-7; 8 bases map to TRBD2. The CDR3 has 14 amino acids. The trim removed 3 bases at V and 4 bases at J, leaving 5 bases unmatched. CDR1 MGHRA and CDR2 YSYEKL come from the germline V gene. CDR3 residues: CASSQLRGGYEQYV. Here the CDR3 DNA reads TGCGCCAGCAGCCAGCTTCGGGGGGGTTACGAGCAGTACGTC.

This chain joins TRBV18 and TRBJ2-1, with 11 bases matching TRBD1. This CDR3 has 17 amino acids. With V trimmed by 4 bases and J by 6 bases, 11 bases remained unmatched. Germline V CDR1 and CDR2: KGHSH, LQKENI. CDR3: CASSRWSGQGASNEQFF. The CDR3 nucleotides read TGTGCCAGCTCACGATGGTCCGGACAGGGGGCGAGCAATGAGCAGTTCTTC.

The J gene is TRBJ2-3, the V gene TRBV30, with TRBD2 as a possible D gene (5 bases). In germline, CDR1 is GTSNPN, CDR2 SVGIG (reference sequence). The CDR3 extends over 11 amino acids. The V gene lost 4 bases and the J gene lost 13 bases, with 15 bases spanning the gap. CDR3 bases: TGTGCCTGGAAGAATGAGAGGGTGGAGTATTTT. Translating gives CAWKNERVEYF.

The chain couples TRBV4-1 to TRBJ1-1; D is unresolved. CDR3 length equals 15 residues. Trimming took off 0 bases at V and 11 bases at J, with 19 bases between the two ends. The germline V gene has CDR1 MGHRA and CDR2 YSYEKL. Here the CDR3 reads CASSQDEGSGVWAFF. CDR3 nucleotides: TGCGCCAGCAGCCAAGATGAGGGCAGCGGGGTTTGGGCTTTCTTT.

This clone has just one count. This chain uses TRBV10-1 with TRBJ1-5, with 9 bases matching TRBD1. V shed 3 bases and J 3 bases; nucleotides not matched to a gene: 6. Germline CDR1 WNHNN, CDR2 SYGVQD (reference sequence). This CDR3 has 16 amino acids. The CDR3 region is CASSDGTGNSNQPQHF. The CDR3 nucleotides read TGCGCCAGCAGTGATGGGACAGGGAATTCCAATCAGCCCCAGCATTTT.

The V call is TRBV28, the J call TRBJ1-1; D remains unclear. The CDR3 is made up of 11 amino acids. From germline, CDR1 is MDHEN and CDR2 SYDVKM. The V end lost 6 bases, the J end lost 3 bases, and 5 bases lay between the germline ends. CDR3 sequence: CASSYHTEAFF. The CDR3, as DNA: TGTGCCAGCAGCTACCACACTGAAGCTTTCTTT.

The chain combines TRBV12-3 or TRBV12-4 with TRBJ2-1, with D tentatively TRBD2 (5 bases). The CDR3 contains 13 residues. The V and J ends lost 6 bases and 12 bases respectively, with 18 bases between them. Here the CDR3 DNA reads TGTGCCAGCAGCCGAGGGTGGGCATTAACGCAGTTCTTC. Protein product: CASSRGWALTQFF.

The V and J genes are TRBV12-5 and TRBJ2-7, with D tentatively TRBD2 (5 bases). In germline, CDR1 is LGHNT, CDR2 FRNRAP. The CDR3 consists of 12 residues. The CDR3 DNA is TGTGCTAGTGGTTTGGTACGAGAGGGTGCGGTAGTC. The encoded protein is CASGLVREGAVV.

The chain uses TRBV5-5 and TRBJ1-5, with D perhaps TRBD1 (5 bases). V gave up 1 base and J gave up 2 bases, with 7 bases separating them. The CDR3 covers 14 residues. From germline, CDR1 is SGHKS and CDR2 YYEKEE (reference sequence). The CDR3 spells CASSLQQGNQPQHF. CDR3 nucleotides: TGTGCCAGCAGCTTGCAACAGGGCAATCAGCCCCAGCATTTT.

The rearrangement joins TRBV9 to TRBJ2-7, with D perhaps TRBD1 (6 bases). Trimming left V 1 base short and J 7 bases short, with 27 bases between. Per germline, CDR1 SGDLS and CDR2 YYNGEE. This CDR3 is 18 amino acids long. This CDR3 is CASSVSLPGQGFNREQYV. The CDR3 DNA reads as TGTGCCAGCAGCGTATCCCTGCCGGGTCAGGGGTTTAATCGGGAGCAGTACGTC.

The chain carries TRBV24-1 and TRBJ1-2; 7 bases fit TRBD1. With V trimmed by 3 bases and J by 4 bases, 4 bases remained unmatched. Germline V gene lookup returns CDR1 KGHDR and CDR2 SFDVKD. The CDR3 totals 14 residues. The CDR3 DNA follows: TGTGCCACCAGTGATCCCCACAGGGGCTATGGCTACACCTTC. This sequence encodes CATSDPHRGYGYTF.

The rearrangement links TRBV2 to TRBJ1-5, with D maybe TRBD1 (6 bases). Trimming took 7 bases from V and 4 from J, leaving 11 bases between them. Germline CDR1 and CDR2: SNHLY and FYNNEI. This CDR3 spans 13 amino acids. In nucleotides, the CDR3 is TGTGCCAGCACAAGGACAGAGAATCAGCCCCAGCATTTT. This encodes CASTRTENQPQHF.

V gene TRBV29-1 combines with J gene TRBJ2-2; 7 positions match TRBD1. CDR3 length equals 14 residues. Germline V gene lookup returns CDR1 SQVTM and CDR2 ANQGSEA. With V trimmed by 6 bases and J by 2 bases, 6 bases remained unmatched. The CDR3 coding sequence is TGCAGCGTAGCAGGGGACAGAAACACCGGGGAGCTGTTTTTT. The encoded protein is CSVAGDRNTGELFF.

The J gene is TRBJ2-3, the V gene TRBV9; 12 nucleotides agree with TRBD2. From germline, CDR1 is SGDLS and CDR2 YYNGEE. The CDR3 is 15 residues long. The V segment lost 1 base and the J segment 8 bases; nucleotides outside the gene matches: 5. The CDR3 reads CASSVRTSGDRTQYF. CDR3 nucleotide sequence: TGTGCCAGCAGCGTAAGGACTAGCGGGGATCGTACGCAGTATTTT.

The genes are TRBV9 and TRBJ2-1; a possible D gene is TRBD1 (6 bases). The V end was cut by 4 bases, the J end by 9 bases, with 14 bases between. The CDR3 runs to 13 residues. CDR1 and CDR2 from the germline V gene are SGDLS and YYNGEE. CDR3: CASSSTGYSEQFF. CDR3 bases: TGTGCCAGCAGCTCTACAGGGTATAGTGAGCAGTTCTTC. Combining the CDR3 with reference TRBV9 and TRBJ2-1 gives the whole variable domain DSGVTQTPKHLITATGQRVTLRCSPRSGDLSVYWYQQSLDQGLQFLIQYYNGEERAKGNILERFSAQQFPDLHSELNLSSLELGDSALYFCASSSTGYSEQFFGPGTRLTVL.

This clone occurred once. The J gene is TRBJ2-7, the V gene TRBV6-1; weak D call: TRBD2 (7 bases). In germline, CDR1 is MNHNS, CDR2 SASEGT. The CDR3 covers 16 residues. V dropped 0 bases and J dropped 6 bases, with 18 bases sitting between them. CDR3 sequence: CASSEAHRRGGGEQYV. The CDR3, as DNA: TGTGCCAGCAGTGAAGCTCACCGCAGGGGAGGGGGCGAGCAGTACGTC.

The chain employs TRBV6-1 and TRBJ2-7; TRBD2 aligns across 10 bases. CDR1 MNHNS and CDR2 SASEGT come from the germline V gene. The length of the CDR3 is 15 residues. V lost 3 bases to trimming and J lost 7 bases; unmatched junction nucleotides: 9. The chain's CDR3 is CASSDSGGFRAEQYV. As DNA, the CDR3 is TGTGCCAGCAGTGATAGCGGGGGGTTCCGGGCGGAGCAGTACGTC.

This clone appeared once. This chain links TRBV7-8 with TRBJ1-4; unclear D gene. Germline V CDR1 and CDR2: SGHVS, FQNEAQ. CDR3 length: 13 amino acids. V was clipped by 1 base and J by 7 bases, with 7 bases between them. The CDR3 coding sequence is TGTGCCAGCAGCTTAGATCTCGGTGAAAAACTGTTTTTT. This encodes CASSLDLGEKLFF.

This clone was observed a handful of times. The CDR3 DNA is TGTGCCAGCAGCACGGGGTACAACTATGGCTACACCTTC. Amino acid sequence: CASSTGYNYGYTF. This sequence joins TRBV27 and TRBJ1-2; D is unclear. The CDR3 spans 13 residues. The V gene's germline CDR1 is MNHEY and CDR2 SMNVEV (reference sequence). V shed 6 bases and J shed 2 bases, with 10 bases lying between them.

The genes are TRBV5-8 and TRBJ1-5, with D perhaps TRBD1 (5 bases). V lost 3 bases and J lost 6, with 7 bases in between. The CDR3 covers 12 residues. From germline, CDR1 is SGHTS and CDR2 YDEGEE. As DNA, the CDR3 is TGTGCCAGCAGCTCCCAGGGTCAGCCCCAGCATTTT. Translation: CASSSQGQPQHF.

This chain connects TRBV11-2 to TRBJ2-3, with 7 positions matching TRBD2. Germline V gives CDR1 SGHAT, CDR2 FQNNGV. The J segment lost 5 bases and the V segment lost 6 bases, leaving 20 bases of the junction unmatched. The CDR3 extends over 18 amino acids. CDR3 sequence reads: CASRPGRGGRPLGDTQYF. For the CDR3, the DNA is TGTGCCAGCAGACCAGGGAGGGGCGGGCGCCCTCTGGGAGATACGCAGTATTTT.

The chain recombines TRBV5-1 with TRBJ1-6; maybe TRBD1 (6 bases). The CDR3 is 14 amino acids. In germline, CDR1 is SGHRS, CDR2 YFSETQ. The germline V and J ends were trimmed by 6 bases and 9 bases, with 16 bases remaining between them. CDR3: CASKYGQTGSPLHF. The CDR3 DNA reads as TGCGCCAGCAAGTATGGACAGACGGGTTCACCCCTCCACTTT. Full variable domain (rest looked up from reference TRBV5-1 and TRBJ1-6): KAGVTQTPRYLIKTRGQQVTLSCSPISGHRSVSWYQQTPGQGLQFLFEYFSETQRNKGNFPGRFSGRQFSNSRSEMNVSTLELGDSALYLCASKYGQTGSPLHFGNGTRLTVT.

The chain employs TRBV27 and TRBJ1-1, with a tentative D call TRBD1 (5 bases). CDR1 is MNHEY, CDR2 SMNVEV, per germline (reference sequence). The CDR3 is 14 amino acids. V gave up 2 bases and J gave up 3 bases, with 10 bases separating them. CDR3 coding DNA: TGTGCCAGCAGTTTAGATAGGGGTGACACTGAAGCTTTCTTT. Its protein is CASSLDRGDTEAFF.

The chain is built from TRBV5-8 and TRBJ1-2, with unresolved D. CDR1 and CDR2 from the germline V gene are SGHTS and YDEGEE. With 4 bases removed from V and 7 bases from J, the gap between germline ends came to 20 bases. This CDR3 has 15 amino acids. The DNA of the CDR3 is TGTGCCAGCAGCCTGACCGGTGTAGCTCCGTTTGGCTACACCTTC. Amino acids: CASSLTGVAPFGYTF.

V is TRBV21-1 and J is TRBJ1-3. TRBV21-1 is annotated as a pseudogene. This CDR3 is 17 amino acids long. The CDR3 sequence is CASSNLPISWRGNTIYF. CDR3 DNA: TGTGCCAGCAGCAACCTCCCAATCAGCTGGAGGGGAAACACCATATATTTT.

J is TRBJ2-1 and V is TRBV15, with 7 bases lining up with TRBD2. The CDR3 consists of 15 residues. Losses at the gene ends were 0 bases for V and 6 bases for J; bases not matched to a gene: 5. Germline V gene lookup returns CDR1 LNHNV and CDR2 YYDKDF (reference sequence). Written as DNA, the CDR3 is TGTGCCACCAGCAGAGAGTTTAGGGAGGGCAATGAGCAGTTCTTC. This translates into CATSREFREGNEQFF.

This chain's CDR3 is CASSQLQDPYQPQHF. Here the CDR3 DNA reads TGTGCCAGCAGCCAACTACAGGATCCATATCAGCCCCAGCATTTT. This rearrangement joins TRBV3-1 (or the pseudogene TRBV3-2) to TRBJ1-5; D is perhaps TRBD1 (5 bases). V was shortened by 2 bases and J by 5 bases, with 13 bases between the two germline ends. Germline V lookup: CDR1 LGHDT, CDR2 YNNKEL (reference sequence). The CDR3 consists of 15 residues.

This CDR3 reads CASSLTDRGNTIYF. CDR3 bases: TGTGCCAGCAGTTTGACGGACAGGGGAAACACCATATATTTT. The J gene is TRBJ1-3, the V gene TRBV6-5; 7 nucleotides align to TRBD1. CDR3 length: 14 amino acids. Germline values: CDR1 MNHEY, CDR2 SVGAGI. Unmatched junction bases numbered 4, after V lost 4 bases and J lost 4 bases.